The 19 T cell receptor beta chains below all came from one sample that was sequenced in a study of blood T cell dynamics during melanoma immunotherapy. Time point in this sample: week 3, after first cycle of checkpoint inhibitor. Some clones are missing from TCRdb's copy, which holds only in-frame ones; the method was immunoSEQ multiplex PCR. The sample holds about 11,000 clones; 75% to 90% are singletons and the top ten take 20% to 25%. The input for sequencing was blood, taken from a patient treated with checkpoint blockade. The receptors were gathered from a human donor with melanoma.

The rearrangement links TRBV30 to TRBJ1-5, with 9 bases fitting TRBD1. V lost 3 bases to trimming and J lost 6 bases; unmatched junction nucleotides: 6. Germline V gene sequence: CDR1 GTSNPN, CDR2 SVGIG (reference sequence). This CDR3 spans 14 amino acids. The CDR3 coding sequence is TGTGCCTGGAGGACACAGGGGGCGGGTCAGCCCCAGCATTTT. This gives the protein CAWRTQGAGQPQHF.

This clone was detected a few times. The genes are TRBV15 and TRBJ1-5; maybe TRBD1 (6 bases). Looked up from germline, CDR1 is LNHNV and CDR2 is YYDKDF (reference sequence). V lost 3 bases, J lost 2 bases, and 11 bases lay in between. The CDR3 totals 15 residues. Written as DNA, the CDR3 is TGTGCCACCAGCAGGTCGGGGGCTGGCAATCAGCCCCAGCATTTT. This translates into CATSRSGAGNQPQHF. Based on the CDR3 plus reference TRBV15 and TRBJ1-5, the full variable domain is DAMVIQNPRYQVTQFGKPVTLSCSQTLNHNVMYWYQQKSSQAPKLLFHYYDKDFNNEADTPDNFQSRRPNTSFCFLDIRSPGLGDTAMYLCATSRSGAGNQPQHFGDGTRLSIL.

The genes are TRBV4-1 and TRBJ2-3, with 9 bases fitting TRBD2. V dropped 1 base and J dropped 7; count of bases not matched to a gene: 6. This CDR3 has 15 residues. Looked up from germline, CDR1 is MGHRA and CDR2 is YSYEKL. CDR3: CASSQGNSGRYTQYF. Here the CDR3 DNA reads TGCGCCAGCAGCCAAGGAAATAGCGGGAGATATACGCAGTATTTT.

The rearrangement uses TRBV4-2 and TRBJ1-1; weak D call: TRBD1 (5 bases). The CDR3 totals 15 residues. Germline CDR1 is LGHNA and CDR2 is YNFKEQ. V lost 3 bases and J lost 3, with 14 bases in between. This CDR3 reads CASSQDTGGYTEAFF. CDR3 sequence (DNA): TGTGCCAGCAGCCAGGACACCGGGGGTTACACTGAAGCTTTCTTT.

In this sample, this clone turned up a few times. The genes are TRBV10-3 and TRBJ1-5; D unresolved. The germline V gene encodes CDR1 ENHRY and CDR2 SYGVKD. The length of the CDR3 is 14 residues. V was pared by 3 bases and J by 3 bases, with 9 bases between. CDR3 DNA: TGTGCCATCAGTGAAAGGGAGATCAATCAGCCCCAGCATTTT. Residues: CAISEREINQPQHF.

The chain links TRBV4-2 to TRBJ1-1; 10 nucleotides agree with TRBD1. CDR1 and CDR2 from the germline V gene are LGHNA and YNFKEQ. This CDR3 is 14 amino acids long. The V gene end was trimmed by 4 bases and the J gene end by 1 base; junction bases not matched to a gene: 0. CDR3 sequence: CASSRDRGNTEAFF. CDR3 in DNA: TGTGCCAGCAGCCGGGACAGGGGGAACACTGAAGCTTTCTTT.

In this sample, this clone turned up a few times. The V gene is TRBV2, the J gene TRBJ2-3; D is possibly TRBD1 or TRBD2 (5 bases each). The V and J ends lost 3 bases and 2 bases respectively, with 9 bases between them. This CDR3 has 14 residues. The V gene's germline CDR1 is SNHLY and CDR2 FYNNEI. The CDR3 nucleotides read TGTGCCAGCAGTGAGGGGGTGGTCACAGATACGCAGTATTTT. Amino acid sequence: CASSEGVVTDTQYF.

This clone has just a few counts. The chain uses TRBV18 and TRBJ2-5; D is uncertain. Trimming removed 1 base at V and 3 bases at J, with 6 bases between. The CDR3 consists of 13 residues. The germline CDR1 and CDR2 sequences are KGHSH and LQKENI. The CDR3 loop is CASSPRIEETQYF. In nucleotides, the CDR3 is TGTGCCAGCTCACCACGTATAGAAGAGACCCAGTACTTC. Variable domain in full (rest from reference TRBV18 and TRBJ2-5): NAGVMQNPRHLVRRRGQEARLRCSPMKGHSHVYWYRQLPEEGLKFMVYLQKENIIDESGMPKERFSAEFPKEGPSILRIQQVVRGDSAAYFCASSPRIEETQYFGPGTRLLVL.

The chain employs TRBV6-5 and TRBJ1-2; TRBD1 is a possible D gene (6 bases). Germline V CDR1 and CDR2: MNHEY, SVGAGI. CDR3 length: 12 amino acids. Trimming stripped 4 bases from V and 8 bases from J, with 11 bases between. In DNA, the CDR3 is TGTGCCAGCAGTTCCAACAGGGACGGCTACACCTTC. This translates into CASSSNRDGYTF.

The sample holds a few counts of this clone. The chain combines TRBV4-2 with TRBJ1-2; maybe TRBD1 (5 bases). This CDR3 region has 15 residues. Per germline, CDR1 LGHNA and CDR2 YNFKEQ. The V gene lost 5 bases and the J gene lost 10 bases, with 23 bases spanning the gap. The CDR3 DNA is TGTGCCAGCAGCTTTTGGTCCTGGGGGTCTAATGACTACACCTTC. This encodes CASSFWSWGSNDYTF.

This sequence joins TRBV10-2 and TRBJ2-7; the match to TRBD2 covers 10 bases. Germline CDR1 and CDR2: WSHSY and SAAADI. Unmatched junction bases numbered 7, after V lost 2 bases and J lost 6 bases. The CDR3 spans 15 residues. The CDR3 DNA sequence: TGCGCCAGCAGTGAGACTAGCGGGATAGGTGGCGAGCAGTACTTC. Translated: CASSETSGIGGEQYF.

The genes are TRBV19 and TRBJ2-1; D might be TRBD1 (5 bases). V lost 7 bases and J 5 bases, leaving 9 bases between the germline ends. This CDR3 spans 12 amino acids. The V gene's germline CDR1 is LNHDA and CDR2 SQIVND (reference sequence). CDR3 residues: CASMNRNNEQFF. The CDR3 bases are TGTGCCAGTATGAACAGGAACAATGAGCAGTTCTTC. Combining the CDR3 with reference TRBV19 and TRBJ2-1 gives the whole variable domain DGGITQSPKYLFRKEGQNVTLSCEQNLNHDAMYWYRQDPGQGLRLIYYSQIVNDFQKGDIAEGYSVSREKKESFPLTVTSAQKNPTAFYLCASMNRNNEQFFGPGTRLTVL.

This chain links TRBV7-2 with TRBJ2-5; TRBD1 aligns across 7 bases. The CDR3 covers 14 residues. J gave up 0 bases and V 6 bases, and 4 bases lay outside the gene matches. Germline V gene lookup returns CDR1 SGHTA and CDR2 FQGNSA. CDR3 loop: CASRPDRYQETQYF. CDR3 coding DNA: TGTGCCAGCAGACCGGACAGGTACCAAGAGACCCAGTACTTC.

The chain couples TRBV19 to TRBJ1-1, with 10 bases lining up with TRBD1. CDR1 is LNHDA, CDR2 SQIVND, per germline (reference sequence). V trimming: 0 bases; J trimming: 0 bases; junction bases outside the gene matches: 7. The CDR3 totals 18 residues. CDR3 residues: CASSIETGGAGLNTEAFF. The CDR3 DNA is TGTGCCAGTAGTATAGAGACAGGGGGCGCAGGACTGAACACTGAAGCTTTCTTT.

The rearrangement joins TRBV19 to TRBJ2-3; D perhaps matches TRBD1 (7 bases). V was shortened by 3 bases and J by 5 bases, with 18 bases between the two germline ends. Germline values: CDR1 LNHDA, CDR2 SQIVND (reference sequence). This CDR3 contains 16 residues. The CDR3: CASSIRQGEVQDTQYF. As DNA, the CDR3 is TGTGCCAGTAGTATTCGGCAGGGGGAGGTACAAGATACGCAGTATTTT.

A single count supports this clone. This chain joins TRBV28 and TRBJ1-1, with D unresolved. This CDR3 has 15 amino acids. The germline V gene encodes CDR1 MDHEN and CDR2 SYDVKM. Trimming cost V 4 bases and J 4 bases, with 16 bases left between them. This CDR3 reads CASSSIELGSTEAFF. The CDR3 DNA sequence: TGTGCCAGCAGTTCGATCGAGCTCGGGAGCACTGAAGCTTTCTTT.

This chain connects TRBV5-6 to TRBJ1-3; 7 nucleotides align to TRBD1. The CDR3 contains 16 residues. In germline, CDR1 is SGHDT, CDR2 YYEEEE. Unmatched junction bases numbered 7, after V lost 4 bases and J lost 0 bases. The CDR3 protein is CASSVGQSYSGNTIYF. CDR3 nucleotides: TGTGCCAGCAGCGTGGGACAGTCCTACTCTGGAAACACCATATATTTT.

This rearrangement joins TRBV28 to TRBJ1-5; TRBD1 agrees at 7 bases. This CDR3 is built from 15 residues. The junction had 8 bases not matched to a gene; V was cut back by 6 bases and J by 3 bases. The germline V gene has CDR1 MDHEN and CDR2 SYDVKM. In nucleotides, the CDR3 is TGTGCCAGCAGCTCAATGACAGGGTCCAATCAGCCCCAGCATTTT. This encodes CASSSMTGSNQPQHF.

There are a few counts of this clone. The rearrangement uses TRBV5-1 and TRBJ1-1, with D unclear. This CDR3 spans 14 amino acids. The germline CDR1 and CDR2 sequences are SGHRS and YFSETQ. The V end was cut by 5 bases, the J end by 3 bases, with 14 bases between. CDR3 region: CASRFTAGYTEAFF. DNA for the CDR3: TGCGCCAGCAGATTTACGGCGGGGTACACTGAAGCTTTCTTT.